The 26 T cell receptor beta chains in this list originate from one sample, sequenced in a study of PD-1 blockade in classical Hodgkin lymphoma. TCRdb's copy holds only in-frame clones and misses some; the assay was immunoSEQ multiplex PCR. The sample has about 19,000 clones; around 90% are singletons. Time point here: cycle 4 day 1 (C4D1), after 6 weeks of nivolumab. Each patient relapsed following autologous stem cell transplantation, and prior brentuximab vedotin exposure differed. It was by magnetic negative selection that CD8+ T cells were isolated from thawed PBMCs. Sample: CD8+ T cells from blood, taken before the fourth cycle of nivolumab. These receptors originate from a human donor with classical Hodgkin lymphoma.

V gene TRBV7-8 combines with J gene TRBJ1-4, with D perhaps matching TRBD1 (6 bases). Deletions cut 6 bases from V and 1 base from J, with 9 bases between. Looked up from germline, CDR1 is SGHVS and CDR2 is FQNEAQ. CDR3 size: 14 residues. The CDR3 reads CASSTDRTNEKLFF. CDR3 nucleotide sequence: TGTGCCAGCAGTACGGACAGAACTAATGAAAAACTGTTTTTT.

This chain's CDR3 is CASSLGQGNTEAFF. CDR3 DNA sequence: TGTGCCAGCAGTCTGGGACAGGGGAACACTGAAGCTTTCTTT. V gene TRBV2 combines with J gene TRBJ1-1, with 9 bases fitting TRBD1. CDR1 is SNHLY, CDR2 FYNNEI, per germline. The junction had 2 bases not matched to a gene; V was cut back by 5 bases and J by 1 base. The CDR3 consists of 14 residues.

This chain's CDR3 is CASSLGSGDYGYTF. The CDR3, as DNA: TGTGCCAGCAGCTTAGGATCCGGGGACTATGGCTACACCTTC. V gene TRBV13 combines with J gene TRBJ1-2; D not resolved. The germline V gene encodes CDR1 PRHDT and CDR2 FYEKMQ (reference sequence). CDR3 length equals 14 residues. The germline V and J ends were trimmed by 0 bases and 3 bases, with 8 bases remaining between them.

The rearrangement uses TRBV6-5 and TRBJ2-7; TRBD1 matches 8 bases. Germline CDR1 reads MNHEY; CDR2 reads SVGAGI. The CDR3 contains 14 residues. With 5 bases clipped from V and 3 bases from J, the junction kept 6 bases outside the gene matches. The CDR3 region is CASSLRDRFYEQYF. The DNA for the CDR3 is TGTGCCAGCAGTCTCCGGGACAGGTTCTACGAGCAGTACTTC.

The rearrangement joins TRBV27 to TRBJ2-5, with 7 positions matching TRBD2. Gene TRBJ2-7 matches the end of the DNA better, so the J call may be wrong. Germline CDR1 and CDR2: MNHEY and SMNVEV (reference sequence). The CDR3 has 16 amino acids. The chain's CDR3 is CASSTDWEGRLYEQYF. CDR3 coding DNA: TGTGCCAGCAGTACGGATTGGGAGGGGAGATTGTACGAGCAGTACTTC.

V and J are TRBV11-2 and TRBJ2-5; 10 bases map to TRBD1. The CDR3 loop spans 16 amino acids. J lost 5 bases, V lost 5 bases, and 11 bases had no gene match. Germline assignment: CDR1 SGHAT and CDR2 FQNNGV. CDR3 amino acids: CASSHVGQGVLETQYF. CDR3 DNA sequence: TGTGCCAGCAGCCACGTAGGACAGGGGGTGTTGGAGACCCAGTACTTC.

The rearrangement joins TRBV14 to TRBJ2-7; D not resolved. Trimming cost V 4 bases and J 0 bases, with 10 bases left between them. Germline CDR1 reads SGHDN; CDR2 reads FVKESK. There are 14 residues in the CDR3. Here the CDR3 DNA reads TGTGCCAGCAGCCTAGTAGGGATCTCCTACGAGCAGTACTTC. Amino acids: CASSLVGISYEQYF. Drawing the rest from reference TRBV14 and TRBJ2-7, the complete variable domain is EAGVTQFPSHSVIEKGQTVTLRCDPISGHDNLYWYRRVMGKEIKFLLHFVKESKQDESGMPNNRFLAERTGGTYSTLKVQPAELEDSGVYFCASSLVGISYEQYFGPGTRLTVT.

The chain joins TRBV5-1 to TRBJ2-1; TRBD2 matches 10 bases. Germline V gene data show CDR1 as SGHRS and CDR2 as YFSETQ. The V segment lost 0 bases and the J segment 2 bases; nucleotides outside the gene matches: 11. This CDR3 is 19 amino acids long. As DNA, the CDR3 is TGCGCCAGCAGCTTGGAGGGGACTAGCGCCCTGGGAACCTACAATGAGCAGTTCTTC. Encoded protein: CASSLEGTSALGTYNEQFF.

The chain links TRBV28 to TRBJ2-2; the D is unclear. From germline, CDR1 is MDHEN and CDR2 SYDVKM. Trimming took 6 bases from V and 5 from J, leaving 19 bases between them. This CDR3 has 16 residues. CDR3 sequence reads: CASSRINWVLTGELFF. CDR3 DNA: TGTGCCAGCAGCCGCATAAACTGGGTATTAACCGGGGAGCTGTTTTTT.

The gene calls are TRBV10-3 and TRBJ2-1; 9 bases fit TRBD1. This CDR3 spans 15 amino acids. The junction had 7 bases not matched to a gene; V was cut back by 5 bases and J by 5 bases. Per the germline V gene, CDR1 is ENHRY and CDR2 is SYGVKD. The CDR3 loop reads CAISQPGQGDNEQFF. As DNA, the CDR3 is TGTGCCATCAGTCAGCCGGGACAGGGAGACAATGAGCAGTTCTTC.

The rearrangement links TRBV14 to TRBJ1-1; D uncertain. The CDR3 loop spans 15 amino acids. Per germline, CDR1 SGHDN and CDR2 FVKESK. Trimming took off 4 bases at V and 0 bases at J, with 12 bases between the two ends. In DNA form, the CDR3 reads TGTGCCAGCAGCCCCGAGGGTGCCCTGAACACTGAAGCTTTCTTT. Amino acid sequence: CASSPEGALNTEAFF.

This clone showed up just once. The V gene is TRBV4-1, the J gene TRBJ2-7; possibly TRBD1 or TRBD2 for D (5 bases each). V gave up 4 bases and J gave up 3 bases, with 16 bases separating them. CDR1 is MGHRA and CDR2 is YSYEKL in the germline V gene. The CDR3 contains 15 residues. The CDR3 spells CASSPKGSTGYEQYF. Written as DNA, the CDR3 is TGCGCCAGCAGCCCGAAGGGGAGTACCGGCTACGAGCAGTACTTC.

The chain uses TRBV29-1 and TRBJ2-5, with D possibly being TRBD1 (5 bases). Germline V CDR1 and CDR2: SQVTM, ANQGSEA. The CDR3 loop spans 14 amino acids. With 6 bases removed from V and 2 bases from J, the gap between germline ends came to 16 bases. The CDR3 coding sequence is TGCAGCGTCCCGGACACAACTTCTCAAGAGACCCAGTACTTC. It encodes CSVPDTTSQETQYF.

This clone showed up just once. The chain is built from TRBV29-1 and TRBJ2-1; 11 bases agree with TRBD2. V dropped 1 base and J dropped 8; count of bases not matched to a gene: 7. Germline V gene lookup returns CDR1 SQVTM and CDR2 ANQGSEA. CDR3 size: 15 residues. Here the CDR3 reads CSVEGLAGTADEQFF. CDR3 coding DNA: TGCAGCGTTGAAGGACTAGCGGGAACGGCCGATGAGCAGTTCTTC.

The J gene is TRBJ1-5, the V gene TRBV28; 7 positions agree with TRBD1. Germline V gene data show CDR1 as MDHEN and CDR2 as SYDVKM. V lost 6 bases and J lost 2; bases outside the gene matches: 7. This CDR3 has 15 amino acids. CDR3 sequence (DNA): TGTGCCAGCAGAGACCGACAGGGCGGCAATCAGCCCCAGCATTTT. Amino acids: CASRDRQGGNQPQHF.

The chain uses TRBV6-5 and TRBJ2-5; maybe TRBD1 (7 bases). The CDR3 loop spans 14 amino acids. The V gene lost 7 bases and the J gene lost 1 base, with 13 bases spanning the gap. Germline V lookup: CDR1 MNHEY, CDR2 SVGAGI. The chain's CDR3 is CASTPGGPQETQYF. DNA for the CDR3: TGTGCCAGCACCCCAGGGGGGCCCCAAGAGACCCAGTACTTC.

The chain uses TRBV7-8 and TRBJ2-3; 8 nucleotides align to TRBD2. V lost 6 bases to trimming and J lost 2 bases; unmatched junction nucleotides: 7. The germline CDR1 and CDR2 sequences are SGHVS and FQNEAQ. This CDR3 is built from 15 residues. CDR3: CASRIGGGLTDTQYF. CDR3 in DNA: TGTGCCAGCAGAATCGGGGGGGGGCTCACAGATACGCAGTATTTT.

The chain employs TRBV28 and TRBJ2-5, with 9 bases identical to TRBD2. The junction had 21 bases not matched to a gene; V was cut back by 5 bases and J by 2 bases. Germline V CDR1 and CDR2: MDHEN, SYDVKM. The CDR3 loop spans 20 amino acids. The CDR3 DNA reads TGTGCCAGCAGTCGCCCGCCGTGGGTAGCGGGAGTGGGGGGTCAAGAGACCCAGTACTTC. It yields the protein CASSRPPWVAGVGGQETQYF.

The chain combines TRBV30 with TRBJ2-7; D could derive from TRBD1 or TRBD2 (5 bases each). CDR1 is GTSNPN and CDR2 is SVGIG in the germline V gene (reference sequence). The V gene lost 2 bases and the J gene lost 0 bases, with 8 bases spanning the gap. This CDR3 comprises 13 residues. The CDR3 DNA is TGTGCCTGGAGTCCAGGGAGCTCCTACGAGCAGTACTTC. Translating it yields CAWSPGSSYEQYF.

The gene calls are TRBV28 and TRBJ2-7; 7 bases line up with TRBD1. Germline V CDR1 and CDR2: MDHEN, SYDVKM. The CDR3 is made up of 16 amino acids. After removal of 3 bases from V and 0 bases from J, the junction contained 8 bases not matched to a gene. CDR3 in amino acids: CASSFELDRSSYEQYF. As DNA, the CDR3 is TGTGCCAGCAGTTTCGAATTGGACAGGTCCTCCTACGAGCAGTACTTC.

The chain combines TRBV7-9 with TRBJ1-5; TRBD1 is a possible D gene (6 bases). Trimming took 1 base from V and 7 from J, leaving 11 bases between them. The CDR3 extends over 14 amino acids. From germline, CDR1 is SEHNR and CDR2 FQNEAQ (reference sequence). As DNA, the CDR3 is TGTGCCAGCAGCTTAGGAGGGCAGGGGCAGCCCCAGCATTTT. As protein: CASSLGGQGQPQHF. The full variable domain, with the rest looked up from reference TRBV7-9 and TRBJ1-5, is DTGVSQNPRHKITKRGQNVTFRCDPISEHNRLYWYRQTLGQGPEFLTYFQNEAQLEKSRLLSDRFSAERPKGSFSTLEIQRTEQGDSAMYLCASSLGGQGQPQHFGDGTRLSIL.

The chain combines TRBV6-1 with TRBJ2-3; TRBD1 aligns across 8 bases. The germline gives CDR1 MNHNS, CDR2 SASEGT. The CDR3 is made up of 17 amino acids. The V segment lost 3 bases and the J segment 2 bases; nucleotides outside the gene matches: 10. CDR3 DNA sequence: TGTGCCAGCAGTGATGGCAACAGGGGGACATCCACAGATACGCAGTATTTT. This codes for CASSDGNRGTSTDTQYF.

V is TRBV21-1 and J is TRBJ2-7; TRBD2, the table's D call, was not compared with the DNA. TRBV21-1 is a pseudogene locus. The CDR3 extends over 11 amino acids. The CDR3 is CASSSRDLQYF. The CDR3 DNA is TGTGCCAGCAGCAGTAGGGACTTACAGTACTTC.

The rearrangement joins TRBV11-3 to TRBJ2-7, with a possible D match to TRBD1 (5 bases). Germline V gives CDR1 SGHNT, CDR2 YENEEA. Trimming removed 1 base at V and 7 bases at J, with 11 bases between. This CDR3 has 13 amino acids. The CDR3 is CASSLGLPGEQYF. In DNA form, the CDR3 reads TGTGCCAGCAGCTTAGGCCTACCAGGGGAGCAGTACTTC.

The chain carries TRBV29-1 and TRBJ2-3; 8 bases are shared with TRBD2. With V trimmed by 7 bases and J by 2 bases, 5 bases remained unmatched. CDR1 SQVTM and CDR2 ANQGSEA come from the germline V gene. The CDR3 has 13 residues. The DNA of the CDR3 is TGCAGCGCCGGGGGGGGGTTCACAGATACGCAGTATTTT. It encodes CSAGGGFTDTQYF.

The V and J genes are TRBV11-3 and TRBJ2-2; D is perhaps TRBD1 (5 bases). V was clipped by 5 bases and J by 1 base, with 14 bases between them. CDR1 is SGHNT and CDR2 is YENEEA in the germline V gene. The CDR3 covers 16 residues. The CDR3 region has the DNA TGTGCCAGCAGCCCAGAAGGAACAGGGAACACCGGGGAGCTGTTTTTT. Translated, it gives CASSPEGTGNTGELFF.